This TCR beta chain was found in a study of CD8+ T cells in alopecia areata listed by TCRdb under 2018. The study in broad terms: Treated patients were enrolled in an open-label pilot trial of oral tofacitinib at 5 to 10 mg twice daily for moderate-to-severe alopecia areata. Tofacitinib was administered for 6 to 18 months, and 6 months of follow-up off drug were then conducted to assess delayed response and recurrence. For the treated patients, the SALT score, which quantifies what percentage of scalp surface area is affected, served as the measure of disease severity. In both human patients and the C3H/HeJ mouse model, the study applied high-throughput TCRbeta sequencing to look at T cell clonal expansion in alopecia areata. On the human side, TCRbeta sequencing was run on scalp tissue and on sorted CD4+ and CD8+ peripheral blood T cells from healthy controls and from alopecia areata patients with either patchy or totalis/universalis disease. Biopsies were taken from tofacitinib-treated patients at baseline and again at 4 and 24 weeks into treatment, and several of those patients also had a later scalp biopsy. Scalp clonality was compared among normal scalp (n=4), patchy alopecia areata scalp (n=8), and alopecia totalis/universalis scalp (n=8). The RNA source kit depended on sample type: the PAXgene miRNA kit for fixed scalp, the miRNeasy kit for PBMCs, and the RNeasy kit for mouse skin. Amplification of TCRbeta CDR3 regions was done by immunoSEQ multiplex PCR using 35 Vbeta forward primers and 13 Jbeta reverse primers. Broader findings and caveats from the paper: Compared with normal scalp, lesional scalp, particularly in alopecia totalis/universalis, had higher clonality and more expanded CD8+ clones, which suggests antigenic drive. During tofacitinib treatment, many expanded lesional clones stuck around in both scalp and blood, and this persistence may partly explain why relapse happens after treatment is stopped. Because the treated cohort was small and included a single nonresponder, larger studies are needed to assess links between baseline CD8+ expansion and response. Tofacitinib significantly lowered scalp clonality and the number of expanded CD8+ clones among the top 100 scalp clones. Resident alphabeta T cells in normal human skin are also sequenced, complicating scalp TCR repertoire analysis, unlike mouse skin dominated by gammadelta T cells. Compared with mice, TCR sequences shared between patients were less clear, possibly partly because of HLA diversity across the patient population.

Turning to this clone: Its antigen specificity is not known. No qualities accompany the bases; no much larger clone lies one base away.

The sample's treatment or condition label, in plain terms: oral pan-JAK inhibitor, 5-10 mg twice daily. Lesional scalp punch biopsies and peripheral blood were obtained from alopecia areata patients. PBMCs were isolated by density centrifugation and stained for CD3, CD4 and CD8, after which CD4+ and CD8+ T cells were sorted on a FACSAria. The CDR3 has 11 amino acids, counting the end cysteine and phenylalanine. The retained sequence is limited to the CDR3, 33 bases, with the frame set at the first base. V is clipped by 7 bases and J by 12 bases, and the sequence between their germline boundaries is 15 bases long. According to the germline V gene, CDR1 reads SQVTM and CDR2 reads ANQGSEA. Library prep was done by the immunoSEQ multiplex PCR assay. RNA was extracted from all samples and reverse transcribed into cDNA, which served as template for TCR sequencing. SuperScript III was used to make first-strand cDNA, primed with a 2:1 mix of oligo-dT and random hexamers. A synthetic immune receptor repertoire was used to assess amplification bias, and residual bias was removed computationally. The authors' analysis ran thus. Raw reads were preprocessed to remove errors, and CDR3 was defined by IMGT conventions from the conserved cysteine to phenylalanine. Clonality was computed as 1 minus the Shannon entropy, with the entropy normalized by log2 of the number of productive unique TCRs. CD4 or CD8 identity of scalp clones was inferred by cross-referencing scalp TCRbeta sequences with sorted blood CD4 and CD8 repertoires. TCRdb limited this immuneACCESS table to in-frame rearrangements with V and J called. A share of clones is missing; checked studies link under half to unresolved V genes, and the rest is unexplained. That table supplies the V and J calls and clone size; D and trimming were determined from the DNA. The table for this sample lists around 100,000 clones; approximately 63% of them were counted only once. Clones ranked in the top ten supply about 15% of the sample.

This material consisted of CD8+ T cells sorted from blood, taken between weeks 55 and 65, from a patient treated with tofacitinib. Recombination connected TRBV29-1 to TRBJ1-4; TRBD1 might be the D gene, on 6 matching bases. The sequence derives from a human donor with alopecia areata. Here is the DNA: TGCAGCGCCGAGGGGGGGCGCGAACTGTTTTTT. Translated, this is CSAEGGRELFF.